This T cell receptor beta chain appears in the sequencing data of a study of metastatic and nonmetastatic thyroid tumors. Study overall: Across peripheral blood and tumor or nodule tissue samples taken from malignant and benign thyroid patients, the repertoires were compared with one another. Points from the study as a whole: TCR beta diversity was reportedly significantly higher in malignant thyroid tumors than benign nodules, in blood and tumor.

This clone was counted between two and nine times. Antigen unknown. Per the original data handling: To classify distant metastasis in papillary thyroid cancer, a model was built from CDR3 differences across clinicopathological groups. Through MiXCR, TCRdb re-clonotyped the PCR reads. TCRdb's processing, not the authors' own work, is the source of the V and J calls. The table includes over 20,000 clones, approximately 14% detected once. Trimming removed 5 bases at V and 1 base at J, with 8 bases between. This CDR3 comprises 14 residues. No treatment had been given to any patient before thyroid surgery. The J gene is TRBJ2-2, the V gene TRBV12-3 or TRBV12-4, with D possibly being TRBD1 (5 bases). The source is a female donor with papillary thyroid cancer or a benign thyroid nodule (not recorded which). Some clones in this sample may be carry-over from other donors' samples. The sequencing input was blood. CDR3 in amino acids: CASSKQVNTGELFF. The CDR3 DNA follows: TGTGCCAGCAGTAAACAGGTGAACACCGGGGAGCTGTTTTTT.